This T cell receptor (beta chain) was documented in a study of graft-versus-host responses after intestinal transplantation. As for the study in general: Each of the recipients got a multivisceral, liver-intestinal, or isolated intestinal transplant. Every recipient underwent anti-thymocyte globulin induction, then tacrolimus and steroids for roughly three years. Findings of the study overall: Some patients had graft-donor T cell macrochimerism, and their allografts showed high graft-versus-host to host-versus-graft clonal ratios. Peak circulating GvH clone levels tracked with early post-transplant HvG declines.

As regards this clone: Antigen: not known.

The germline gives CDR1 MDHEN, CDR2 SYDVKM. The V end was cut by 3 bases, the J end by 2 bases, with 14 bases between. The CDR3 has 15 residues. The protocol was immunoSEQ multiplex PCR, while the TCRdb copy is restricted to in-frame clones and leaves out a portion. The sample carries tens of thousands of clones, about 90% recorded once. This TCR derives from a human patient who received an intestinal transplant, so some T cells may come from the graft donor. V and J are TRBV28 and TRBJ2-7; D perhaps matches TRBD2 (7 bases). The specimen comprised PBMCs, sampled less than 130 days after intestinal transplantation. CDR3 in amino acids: CASSFAGGGAYEQYF. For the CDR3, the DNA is TGTGCCAGCAGTTTCGCCGGAGGGGGGGCCTACGAGCAGTACTTC.